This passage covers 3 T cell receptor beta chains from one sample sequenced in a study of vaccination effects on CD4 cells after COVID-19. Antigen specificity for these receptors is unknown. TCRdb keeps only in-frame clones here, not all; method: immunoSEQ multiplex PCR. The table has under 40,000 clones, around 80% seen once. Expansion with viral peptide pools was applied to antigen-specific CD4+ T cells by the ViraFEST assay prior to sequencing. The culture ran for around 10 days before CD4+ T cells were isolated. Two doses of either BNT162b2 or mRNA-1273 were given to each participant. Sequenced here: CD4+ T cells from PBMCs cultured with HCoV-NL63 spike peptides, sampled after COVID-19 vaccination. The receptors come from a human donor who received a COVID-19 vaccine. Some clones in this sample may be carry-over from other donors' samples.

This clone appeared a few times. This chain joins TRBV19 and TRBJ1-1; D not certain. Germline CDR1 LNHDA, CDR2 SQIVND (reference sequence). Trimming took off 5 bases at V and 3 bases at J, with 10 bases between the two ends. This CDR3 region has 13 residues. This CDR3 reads CASSVQSDTEAFF. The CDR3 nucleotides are TGTGCCAGTAGTGTTCAAAGTGACACTGAAGCTTTCTTT.

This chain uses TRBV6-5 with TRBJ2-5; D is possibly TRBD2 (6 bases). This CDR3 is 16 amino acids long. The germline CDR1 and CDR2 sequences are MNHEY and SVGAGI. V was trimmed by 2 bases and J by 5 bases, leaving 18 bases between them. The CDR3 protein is CASSYPSGGRSETQYF. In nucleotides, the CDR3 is TGTGCCAGCAGTTACCCTAGTGGAGGGCGTTCGGAGACCCAGTACTTC.

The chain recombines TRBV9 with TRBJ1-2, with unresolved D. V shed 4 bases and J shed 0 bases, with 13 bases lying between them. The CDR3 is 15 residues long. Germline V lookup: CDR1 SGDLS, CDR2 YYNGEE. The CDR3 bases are TGTGCCAGCAGCCTCCGGGCAGATTCTAACTATGGCTACACCTTC. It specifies CASSLRADSNYGYTF. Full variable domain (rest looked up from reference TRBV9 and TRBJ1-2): DSGVTQTPKHLITATGQRVTLRCSPRSGDLSVYWYQQSLDQGLQFLIQYYNGEERAKGNILERFSAQQFPDLHSELNLSSLELGDSALYFCASSLRADSNYGYTFGSGTRLTVV.